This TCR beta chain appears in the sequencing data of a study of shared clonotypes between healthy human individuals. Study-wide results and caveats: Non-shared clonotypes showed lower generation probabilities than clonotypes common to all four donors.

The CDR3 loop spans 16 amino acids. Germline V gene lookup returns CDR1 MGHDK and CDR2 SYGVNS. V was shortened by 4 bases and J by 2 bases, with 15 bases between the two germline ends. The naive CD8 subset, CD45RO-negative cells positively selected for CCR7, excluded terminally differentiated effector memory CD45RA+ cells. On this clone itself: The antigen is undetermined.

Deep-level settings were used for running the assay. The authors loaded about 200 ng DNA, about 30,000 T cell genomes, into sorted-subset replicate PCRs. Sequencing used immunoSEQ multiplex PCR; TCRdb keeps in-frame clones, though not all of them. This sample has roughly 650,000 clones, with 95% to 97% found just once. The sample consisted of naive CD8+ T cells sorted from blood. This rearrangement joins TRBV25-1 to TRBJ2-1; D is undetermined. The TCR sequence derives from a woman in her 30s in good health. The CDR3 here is CASSALGGSPYNEQFF. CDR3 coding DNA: TGTGCCAGCAGTGCGCTCGGCGGCAGCCCCTACAATGAGCAGTTCTTC.